Listed below are T cell receptor beta chains from one sample, sequenced in a study of cytomegalovirus exposure and HLA in healthy donors. Profiling relied on immunoSEQ multiplex PCR, and the TCRdb table lists in-frame clones only, not all of them. This listing includes over 65,000 clones. The specimen sequenced was PBMCs. These receptors all come from a woman aged 25 to 39 in good health and CMV-seronegative. Each CDR3 is given with its conserved first and last residue. The D gene is left open where the match is weak.

TRBJ2-5 TRBV5-4 NA CASSSAGEGKTQYF TGTGCCAGCAGCTCGGCAGGGGAGGGGAAGACCCAGTACTTC
TRBJ1-1 TRBV7-9 NA CASSLIAEAFF TGTGCCAGCAGCTTAATCGCTGAAGCTTTCTTT
TRBJ2-1 TRBV7-2 TRBD2 CASSLRPSGGAHEQFF TGTGCCAGCAGCTTACGTCCTAGCGGGGGGGCCCATGAGCAGTTCTTC
TRBJ1-2 TRBV6-1 TRBD1 CASSGRTGDPYGYTF TGTGCCAGCAGTGGCCGGACAGGAGATCCCTATGGCTACACCTTC
TRBJ1-1 TRBV5-1 TRBD1 CASSPTGETEAFF TGCGCCAGCAGCCCCACAGGGGAAACTGAAGCTTTCTTT
TRBJ2-5 TRBV6-6 TRBD2 CASSRLAGGTETQYF TGTGCCAGCAGTAGACTAGCGGGGGGGACAGAGACCCAGTACTTC
TRBJ1-3 TRBV4-1 NA CASSPGVLGNTIYF TGCGCCAGCAGCCCGGGGGTTCTTGGAAACACCATATATTTT
TRBJ2-7 TRBV19 TRBD1 CASSAGQGRVSYEQYF TGTGCCAGTAGTGCCGGACAGGGGAGGGTCTCCTACGAGCAGTACTTC
TRBJ1-3 TRBV5-5 TRBD1 CASSLGRQGESGNTIYF TGTGCCAGCAGCTTGGGGCGACAGGGCGAATCTGGAAACACCATATATTTT
TRBJ2-1 TRBV4-1 TRBD2 CASLPETSGRGEQFF TGCGCCAGCCTCCCGGAGACTAGCGGGAGGGGTGAGCAGTTCTTC
TRBJ1-1 TRBV29-1 NA CSVEGWGGEAFF TGCAGCGTTGAAGGGTGGGGGGGTGAAGCTTTCTTT
TRBJ1-2 TRBV2 NA CASSVWEDYGYTF TGTGCCAGCAGTGTTTGGGAGGACTATGGCTACACCTTC
TRBJ2-4 TRBV30 TRBD2 CAWSRNSGRVVAKNIQYF TGTGCCTGGAGTCGTAATAGCGGGAGAGTCGTAGCCAAAAACATTCAGTACTTC
TRBJ2-5 TRBV15 NA CATSRDRGETQYF TGTGCCACCAGCAGAGATAGGGGAGAGACCCAGTACTTC
TRBJ1-5 TRBV19 TRBD1 CASRPGRLGQGANQPQHF TGTGCCAGTAGACCTGGGAGACTTGGACAGGGGGCTAATCAGCCCCAGCATTTT
TRBJ1-1 TRBV30 NA CAWSEGLGNTEAFF TGTGCCTGGAGTGAGGGGTTAGGGAACACTGAAGCTTTCTTT
TRBJ2-5 TRBV5-5 TRBD1 CASRNQQGALGEQYF TGTGCCAGCAGGAATCAGCAGGGGGCGCTAGGGGAGCAGTACTTC
TRBJ1-2 TRBV13 TRBD1 CASSLRGQLFYGYTF TGTGCCAGCAGCCTACGGGGACAGCTGTTCTATGGCTACACCTTC
TRBJ2-2 TRBV4-2 NA CASRPQRSLGGVTGELFF TGTGCCAGCCGCCCCCAGCGGAGCCTAGGGGGGGTCACCGGGGAGCTGTTTTTT
TRBJ1-1 TRBV4-1 NA CASSPTPGGNTEAFF TGCGCCAGCAGCCCAACCCCCGGGGGGAACACTGAAGCTTTCTTT
TRBJ2-7 TRBV4-1 TRBD1 CASSLSGTGFYEQYF TGCGCCAGCAGCCTATCCGGGACAGGGTTCTACGAGCAGTACTTC
TRBJ2-7 TRBV2 TRBD1 CASRRETGTYEQYF TGTGCCAGCAGAAGAGAGACAGGGACCTACGAGCAGTACTTC
TRBJ1-5 TRBV5-5 NA CASSPEVGPRQPQHF TGTGCCAGCAGCCCGGAGGTCGGGCCAAGACAGCCCCAGCATTTT
TRBJ1-5 TRBV6-5 NA CASSTDGNNQPQHF TGTGCCAGCAGCACGGACGGGAACAATCAGCCCCAGCATTTT
TRBJ1-1 TRBV19 NA CASRNWATEDFF TGTGCCAGTAGGAATTGGGCCACTGAAGATTTCTTT